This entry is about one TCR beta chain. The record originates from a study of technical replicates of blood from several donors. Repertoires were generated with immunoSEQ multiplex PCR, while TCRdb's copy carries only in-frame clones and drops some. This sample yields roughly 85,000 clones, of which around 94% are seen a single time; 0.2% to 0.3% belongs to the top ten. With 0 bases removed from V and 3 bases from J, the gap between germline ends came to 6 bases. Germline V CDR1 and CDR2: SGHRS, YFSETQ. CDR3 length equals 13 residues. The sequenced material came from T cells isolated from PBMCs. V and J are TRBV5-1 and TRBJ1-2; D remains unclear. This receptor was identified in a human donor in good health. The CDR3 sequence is CASSLDRDYGYTF. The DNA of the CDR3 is TGCGCCAGCAGCTTGGACAGAGACTATGGCTACACCTTC.